The following is a T cell receptor (beta chain) sequence with its context. The antigen remains unidentified. This specimen belongs to a study of cytomegalovirus exposure and HLA in healthy donors. About the study: Ancestry clustering placed roughly four fifths of 350 to 500 genotyped donors in the Caucasian-associated cluster.

Study conclusions and caveats: In an earlier analysis, productive rearrangement rates for most beta V segments clustered near 87% or 30%. Diagnosis of cytomegalovirus status made by the classifier reportedly showed high specificity and sensitivity. Per a later analysis, HLA-associated TCR beta chains showed more clonal expansion than other, equally common TCR beta chains.

This CDR3 region has 13 residues. V was shortened by 6 bases and J by 0 bases, with 9 bases between the two germline ends. Germline V CDR1 and CDR2: MNHNS, SASEGT. A multiplex PCR was run with 60 Vbeta primers and 13 Jbeta primers. Repertoires were generated with immunoSEQ multiplex PCR, while TCRdb's copy carries only in-frame clones and drops some. This table holds roughly 120,000 clones, 70% to 80% found once. The source of this sequence is a woman in her forties or fifties in good health and CMV-seropositive. The chain carries TRBV6-1 and TRBJ2-7; tentatively, D is TRBD2 (6 bases). The source material was PBMCs. CDR3 loop: CASSAGPSYEQYF. CDR3 bases: TGTGCCAGCAGCGCGGGACCCTCCTACGAGCAGTACTTC.